This T cell receptor beta chain was documented in a study of blood T cell repertoires in COVID-19. CDR3 length: 16 amino acids. Per the germline V gene, CDR1 is MGHRA and CDR2 is YSYEKL. V dropped 1 base and J dropped 10; count of bases not matched to a gene: 10. Generated by immunoSEQ multiplex PCR, the TCRdb table keeps only in-frame clones and is missing some. The data hold about 180,000 clones, with about 81% observed a single time. The clonotype was recovered from a woman of 80 years or more with COVID-19, enrolled during active disease. The chain combines TRBV4-1 with TRBJ2-1; 10 positions match TRBD2. Input material: peripheral blood. The chain's CDR3 is CASSQGPGLADGEQFF. In DNA form, the CDR3 reads TGCGCCAGCAGCCAAGGCCCCGGACTAGCGGATGGAGAGCAGTTCTTC.